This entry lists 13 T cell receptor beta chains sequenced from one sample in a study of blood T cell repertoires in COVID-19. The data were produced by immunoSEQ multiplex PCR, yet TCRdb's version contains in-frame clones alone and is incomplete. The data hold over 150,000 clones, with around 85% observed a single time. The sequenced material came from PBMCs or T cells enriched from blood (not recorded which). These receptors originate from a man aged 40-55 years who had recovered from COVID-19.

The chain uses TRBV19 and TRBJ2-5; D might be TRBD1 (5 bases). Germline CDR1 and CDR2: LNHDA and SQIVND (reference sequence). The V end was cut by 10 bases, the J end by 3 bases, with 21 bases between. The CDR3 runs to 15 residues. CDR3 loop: CATSPGSGKKETQYF. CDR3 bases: TGTGCCACCTCACCCGGGTCAGGGAAGAAAGAGACCCAGTACTTC.

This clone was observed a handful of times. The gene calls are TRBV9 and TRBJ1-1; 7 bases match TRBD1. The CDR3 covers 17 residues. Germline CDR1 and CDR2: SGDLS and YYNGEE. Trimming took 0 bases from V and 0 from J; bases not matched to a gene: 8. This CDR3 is CASSVDPTGAMNTEAFF. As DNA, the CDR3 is TGTGCCAGCAGCGTAGACCCCACAGGGGCTATGAACACTGAAGCTTTCTTT.

Here the CDR3 DNA reads TGTGCCAGCAGTTTACCCTCAGGGCGGGACAGCGACCTCTACGAGCAGTACTTC. It encodes CASSLPSGRDSDLYEQYF. This chain uses TRBV28 with TRBJ2-7; D may be TRBD1 (7 bases). Trimming pared 2 bases from V and 3 bases from J, leaving 23 bases between. Germline CDR1 MDHEN, CDR2 SYDVKM. The CDR3 extends over 18 amino acids.

Here the CDR3 DNA reads TGTGCCAGCAGCCCCGGGCGCGGGCCGAGGACTGAAGCTTTCTTT. It translates to CASSPGRGPRTEAFF. The chain carries TRBV5-4 and TRBJ1-1; D gene uncertain. The germline V and J ends were trimmed by 4 bases and 5 bases, with 18 bases remaining between them. Looked up from germline, CDR1 is SGHNT and CDR2 is YYREEE (reference sequence). The CDR3 sequence is 15 residues long.

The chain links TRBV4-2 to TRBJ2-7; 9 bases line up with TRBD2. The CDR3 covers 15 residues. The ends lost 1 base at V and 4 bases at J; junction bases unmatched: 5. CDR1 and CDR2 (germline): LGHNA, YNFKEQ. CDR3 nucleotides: TGTGCCAGCAGCCAAGGAGCGGGAGGCCTTTACGAGCAGTACTTC. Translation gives CASSQGAGGLYEQYF.

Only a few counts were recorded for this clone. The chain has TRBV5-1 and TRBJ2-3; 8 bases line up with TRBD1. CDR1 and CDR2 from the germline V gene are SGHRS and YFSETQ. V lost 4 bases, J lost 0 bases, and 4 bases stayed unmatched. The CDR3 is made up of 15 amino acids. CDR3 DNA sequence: TGCGCCAGCAGCCAGAACAGGGGGAGCACAGATACGCAGTATTTT. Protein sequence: CASSQNRGSTDTQYF.

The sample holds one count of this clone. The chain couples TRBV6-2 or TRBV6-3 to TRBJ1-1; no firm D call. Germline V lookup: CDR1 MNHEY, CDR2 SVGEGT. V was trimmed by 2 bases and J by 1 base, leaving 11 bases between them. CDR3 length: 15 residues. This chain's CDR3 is CASSYPPTGNTEAFF. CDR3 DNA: TGTGCCAGCAGTTACCCCCCTACGGGGAACACTGAAGCTTTCTTT.

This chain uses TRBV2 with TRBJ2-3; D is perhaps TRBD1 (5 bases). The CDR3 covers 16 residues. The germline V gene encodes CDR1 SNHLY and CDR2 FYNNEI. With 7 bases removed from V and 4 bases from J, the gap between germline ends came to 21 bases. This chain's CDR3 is CASNGWSVLGADTQYF. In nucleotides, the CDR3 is TGTGCCAGCAACGGGTGGAGCGTTCTAGGGGCAGATACGCAGTATTTT.

CDR3 sequence reads: CASRTTTNSNQPQHF. The CDR3 nucleotides are TGTGCCAGTAGAACAACAACAAATAGCAATCAGCCCCAGCATTTT. The J gene is TRBJ1-5, the V gene TRBV19; D unresolved. In germline, CDR1 is LNHDA, CDR2 SQIVND (reference sequence). The ends were cut back, 6 bases at V and 0 bases at J, with 12 bases in the middle. This CDR3 spans 15 amino acids.

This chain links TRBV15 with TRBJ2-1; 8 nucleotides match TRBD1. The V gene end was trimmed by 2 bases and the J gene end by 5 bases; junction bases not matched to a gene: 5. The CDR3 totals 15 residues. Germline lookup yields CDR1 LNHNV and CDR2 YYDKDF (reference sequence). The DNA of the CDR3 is TGTGCCACCAGCAGAACCGGGACAGGCAACAATGAGCAGTTCTTC. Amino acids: CATSRTGTGNNEQFF.

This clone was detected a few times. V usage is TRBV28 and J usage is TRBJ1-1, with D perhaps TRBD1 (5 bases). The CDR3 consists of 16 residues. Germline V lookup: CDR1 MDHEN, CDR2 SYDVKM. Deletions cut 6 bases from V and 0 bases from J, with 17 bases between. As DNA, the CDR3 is TGTGCCAGCAGATTACCCCCGGGGGATATGAACACTGAAGCTTTCTTT. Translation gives CASRLPPGDMNTEAFF.

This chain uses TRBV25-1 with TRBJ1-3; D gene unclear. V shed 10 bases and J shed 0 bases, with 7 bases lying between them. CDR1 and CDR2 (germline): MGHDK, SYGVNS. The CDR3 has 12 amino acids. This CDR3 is CATHGSGNTIYF. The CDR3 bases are TGTGCCACACATGGCTCTGGAAACACCATATATTTT.

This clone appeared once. The DNA for the CDR3 is TGTGCCAGCAGCCAAGGGACTAGAAATAATGAGCAGTTCTTC. Translating it yields CASSQGTRNNEQFF. This rearrangement joins TRBV11-2 to TRBJ2-1; 8 bases are a match to TRBD2. Germline lookup yields CDR1 SGHAT and CDR2 FQNNGV. The V gene end was trimmed by 5 bases and the J gene end by 7 bases; junction bases not matched to a gene: 7. The CDR3 totals 14 residues.